The 5 T cell receptor beta chains given below trace back to one sample, sequenced in a study of response to subunit inactivated influenza vaccine. MiXCR, run by TCRdb on the RT-PCR reads, gives a single entry per CDR3 protein. The table has under 800,000 distinct CDR3 sequences, about 14% seen once. The material was PBMCs from blood, obtained around two weeks before vaccination. All receptors derive from a man aged 45-65 years who received an inactivated influenza vaccine.

This chain joins TRBV19 and TRBJ2-1, with D possibly matching TRBD1 (5 bases). The CDR3 has 15 residues. CDR1 and CDR2 (germline): LNHDA, SQIVND (reference sequence). Trimming removed 3 bases at V and 2 bases at J, with 11 bases between. CDR3 sequence: CASSMVQGPYNEQFF. The CDR3 DNA is TGTGCCAGTAGTATGGTGCAGGGCCCCTACAATGAGCAGTTCTTC.

The V call is TRBV10-1, the J call TRBJ1-5; perhaps TRBD1 as D (6 bases). Trimming stripped 7 bases from V and 5 bases from J, with 15 bases between. Looked up from germline, CDR1 is WNHNN and CDR2 is SYGVQD (reference sequence). This CDR3 is built from 14 residues. The CDR3 sequence: CASTYRVNHQPQHF. The CDR3 coding sequence is TGCGCCAGCACCTACAGGGTAAACCATCAGCCCCAGCATTTT.

This clonotype was observed a handful of times. The chain joins TRBV2 to TRBJ2-7, with TRBD2 as a possible D gene (6 bases). With 3 bases removed from V and 3 bases from J, the gap between germline ends came to 12 bases. Germline V gives CDR1 SNHLY, CDR2 FYNNEI. The CDR3 is made up of 14 amino acids. CDR3 protein: CASSEEGLFYEQYF. The CDR3 bases are TGTGCCAGCAGTGAGGAGGGCCTTTTCTACGAGCAGTACTTC.

DNA for the CDR3: TGCAGCTACTACTGGACTATCAAAGAGACCCAGTACTTC. This gives the protein CSYYWTIKETQYF. V usage is TRBV29-1 and J usage is TRBJ2-5, with D perhaps TRBD2 (6 bases). There are 13 residues in the CDR3. Trimming shortened V by 8 bases and J by 3 bases, and 16 bases separated the two germline ends. Germline CDR1 is SQVTM and CDR2 is ANQGSEA. The full variable domain, with the rest looked up from reference TRBV29-1 and TRBJ2-5, is SAVISQKPSRDICQRGTSLTIQCQVDSQVTMMFWYRQQPGQSLTLIATANQGSEATYESGFVIDKFPISRPNLTFSTLTVSNMSPEDSSIYLCSYYWTIKETQYFGPGTRLLVL.

The chain combines TRBV20-1 with TRBJ1-1, with D possibly TRBD1 on 6 matching bases. The CDR3 extends over 13 amino acids. The germline V and J ends were trimmed by 5 bases and 7 bases, with 17 bases remaining between them. CDR1 and CDR2 (germline): DFQATT, SNEGSKA (reference sequence). CDR3 region: CSAASSTGREAFF. CDR3 nucleotide sequence: TGCAGTGCTGCTTCCTCGACAGGTCGTGAAGCTTTCTTT.